The 25 T cell receptor beta chains in this list originate from one sample, sequenced in a study of beta chain features in type 1 diabetes. Points from the study as a whole: In every one of the four CD4+ subsets, TCRB CDR3s were moderately but significantly shorter in Type 1 diabetes patients.

Since all of the isolated RNA was reverse transcribed, expressed TCRB transcripts were what got sequenced. The repertoire was sequenced with immunoSEQ multiplex PCR; TCRdb's copy has only in-frame clones and lacks some. Of about 340,000 clones in the sample, about 14% are singletons; the top ten hold roughly 0.015%. The antigens for these receptors are not known. Sequences were obtained from naive CD4+ T cells from blood. Source of these receptors: a woman under 30 with type 1 diabetes.

This clone showed up just a few times. The chain employs TRBV5-1 and TRBJ2-1; 7 nucleotides line up with TRBD2. Losses at the gene ends were 4 bases for V and 4 bases for J; bases not matched to a gene: 14. The CDR3 extends over 17 amino acids. The V gene's germline CDR1 is SGHRS and CDR2 YFSETQ. CDR3 sequence (DNA): TGCGCCAGCAGCCAATGGCTTGCGGCAGCGGGATACAATGAGCAGTTCTTC. This translates into CASSQWLAAAGYNEQFF.

V gene TRBV5-4 combines with J gene TRBJ2-7; the match to TRBD1 covers 8 bases. The germline V gene has CDR1 SGHNT and CDR2 YYREEE (reference sequence). The CDR3 runs to 15 residues. V lost 4 bases to trimming and J lost 6 bases; unmatched junction nucleotides: 12. CDR3 nucleotide sequence: TGTGCCAGCAGCCCACGGGTACAGGGGGGTGTCGAGCAGTACTTC. It is translated as CASSPRVQGGVEQYF.

The V call is TRBV4-3, the J call TRBJ2-3; D not certain. There are 14 residues in the CDR3. Germline lookup yields CDR1 LGHNA and CDR2 YSLEER. Trimming took off 0 bases at V and 8 bases at J, with 12 bases between the two ends. CDR3 in amino acids: CASSQDASFGTQYF. For the CDR3, the DNA is TGCGCCAGCAGCCAAGATGCGAGTTTCGGTACGCAGTATTTT.

This clone occurred a few times. The chain is built from TRBV9 and TRBJ2-1; 12 positions agree with TRBD2. CDR3 length equals 16 residues. V lost 4 bases and J lost 5; bases outside the gene matches: 7. CDR1 is SGDLS, CDR2 YYNGEE, per germline. The CDR3 reads CASSTRLAGENNEQFF. The CDR3 DNA follows: TGTGCCAGCAGCACGAGACTAGCGGGAGAAAACAATGAGCAGTTCTTC.

This clone has a handful of counts. The chain couples TRBV11-3 to TRBJ1-1; D unresolved. Trimming took 1 base from V and 8 from J, leaving 5 bases between them. Germline assignment: CDR1 SGHNT and CDR2 YENEEA. The CDR3 consists of 11 residues. In nucleotides, the CDR3 is TGTGCCAGCAGCTTAGTGACAGAAGCTTTCTTT. Translating it yields CASSLVTEAFF.

This clone was observed a handful of times. This sample also contains other DNA sequences that code for the same CDR3. This chain connects TRBV27 to TRBJ2-3, with 8 bases that match TRBD2. This CDR3 spans 14 amino acids. Trimming took 2 bases from V and 5 from J; bases not matched to a gene: 3. Per germline, CDR1 MNHEY and CDR2 SMNVEV (reference sequence). CDR3 loop: CASSLRLAGDTQYF. The CDR3 region has the DNA TGTGCCAGCAGTTTAAGGCTAGCGGGAGATACGCAGTATTTT.

In this sample, this clone turned up a few times. The rearrangement uses TRBV2 and TRBJ2-2; TRBD2 is a possible D gene (6 bases). The length of the CDR3 is 15 residues. With 7 bases removed from V and 3 bases from J, the gap between germline ends came to 15 bases. CDR1 is SNHLY, CDR2 FYNNEI, per germline. The CDR3 coding sequence is TGTGCCAGCACTCTGGAGGGACGGGACACCGGGGAGCTGTTTTTT. Amino acid sequence: CASTLEGRDTGELFF.

The chain combines TRBV27 with TRBJ2-5, with D perhaps TRBD1 (5 bases). V was shortened by 1 base and J by 7 bases, with 16 bases between the two germline ends. This CDR3 is built from 15 residues. CDR1 is MNHEY and CDR2 is SMNVEV in the germline V gene (reference sequence). The CDR3 protein is CASSLLSRWQGTQYF. In DNA, the CDR3 is TGTGCCAGCAGTTTATTGAGTCGGTGGCAGGGGACCCAGTACTTC.

The chain recombines TRBV5-1 with TRBJ2-3, with 7 bases lining up with TRBD1. The CDR3 contains 15 residues. CDR1 and CDR2 (germline): SGHRS, YFSETQ. J gave up 0 bases and V 4 bases, and 5 bases lay outside the gene matches. The CDR3 DNA is TGCGCCAGCAGCCCAGGGACAGACAGCACAGATACGCAGTATTTT. Translated, it gives CASSPGTDSTDTQYF.

The V call is TRBV18, the J call TRBJ2-3, with D possibly TRBD2 on 6 matching bases. Trimming removed 3 bases at V and 2 bases at J, with 12 bases between. The CDR3 runs to 15 residues. Germline CDR1 and CDR2: KGHSH and LQKENI. For the CDR3, the DNA is TGTGCCAGCTCACCCGGAGGGATCAACACAGATACGCAGTATTTT. Protein sequence: CASSPGGINTDTQYF.

This clone was seen more than once but under ten times. This sequence joins TRBV4-2 and TRBJ2-1, with 7 positions matching TRBD2. Germline CDR1 reads LGHNA; CDR2 reads YNFKEQ. The length of the CDR3 is 13 residues. With 4 bases clipped from V and 10 bases from J, the junction kept 7 bases outside the gene matches. For the CDR3, the DNA is TGTGCCAGCAGCCGGGAGGGCGAGGTGGAGCAGTTCTTC. Its protein product is CASSREGEVEQFF.

This clone was observed a handful of times. The V and J genes are TRBV7-2 and TRBJ2-5; 8 nucleotides match TRBD2. Looked up from germline, CDR1 is SGHTA and CDR2 is FQGNSA. V lost 7 bases and J lost 4; bases outside the gene matches: 8. This CDR3 comprises 14 residues. The CDR3 protein is CASIPRGGPETQYF. The CDR3, as DNA: TGTGCCAGCATCCCTCGGGGGGGGCCAGAGACCCAGTACTTC.

A few counts support this clone. The chain has TRBV7-2 and TRBJ1-1, with a weak D call TRBD1 (5 bases). The CDR3 length is 11 residues. Germline V lookup: CDR1 SGHTA, CDR2 FQGNSA. Between the trimmed V and J ends, which lost 5 bases and 6 bases, there was a span of 7 bases. The CDR3 nucleotides read TGTGCCAGCAGCCCAGGGTCTGAAGCTTTCTTT. It yields the protein CASSPGSEAFF.

This clone was found a few times. The V call is TRBV5-4, the J call TRBJ1-2; D might be TRBD1 (5 bases). Germline CDR1 is SGHNT and CDR2 is YYREEE (reference sequence). V shed 0 bases and J shed 3 bases, with 12 bases lying between them. This CDR3 spans 15 amino acids. For the CDR3, the DNA is TGTGCCAGCAGCTTGGGTTACGACAGCTACTATGGCTACACCTTC. Translated, it gives CASSLGYDSYYGYTF.

The J gene is TRBJ1-5, the V gene TRBV30; D is uncertain. CDR3 length equals 15 residues. V gave up 5 bases and J gave up 4 bases, with 18 bases separating them. CDR1 and CDR2 (germline): GTSNPN, SVGIG (reference sequence). The CDR3 reads CAWARGWERNQPQHF. CDR3 bases: TGTGCCTGGGCCCGCGGGTGGGAGAGGAATCAGCCCCAGCATTTT.

The chain is built from TRBV28 and TRBJ2-7, with 9 positions matching TRBD2. The V and J ends lost 2 bases and 3 bases, in that order; junction bases with no gene match: 5. Germline lookup yields CDR1 MDHEN and CDR2 SYDVKM. This CDR3 has 15 residues. CDR3 nucleotide sequence: TGTGCCAGCAGTTTACTCGGGACTAGCCGCTACGAGCAGTACTTC. Translated: CASSLLGTSRYEQYF.

This clone has only a few counts. V and J are TRBV28 and TRBJ2-7; the D is unclear. Per germline, CDR1 MDHEN and CDR2 SYDVKM. CDR3 size: 13 residues. The V end was cut by 3 bases, the J end by 4 bases, with 10 bases between. The CDR3 spells CASSFPNLYEQYF. Here the CDR3 DNA reads TGTGCCAGCAGTTTCCCCAATTTGTACGAGCAGTACTTC.

The V and J genes are TRBV27 and TRBJ2-7, with 8 nucleotides matching TRBD2. The germline CDR1 and CDR2 sequences are MNHEY and SMNVEV (reference sequence). V lost 6 bases to trimming and J lost 0 bases; unmatched junction nucleotides: 10. The CDR3 is 16 amino acids. Here the CDR3 reads CASSHLSGGLSYEQYF. The CDR3 nucleotides are TGTGCCAGCAGCCACCTGAGCGGGGGCCTCTCCTACGAGCAGTACTTC.

This clone has just a few counts. The chain uses TRBV10-3 and TRBJ2-3, with a weak D call TRBD2 (6 bases). This CDR3 is built from 15 residues. V lost 6 bases to trimming and J lost 2 bases, with 15 bases between them. Germline loops: CDR1 ENHRY, CDR2 SYGVKD. The CDR3: CAISAGTLYTDTQYF. The CDR3 DNA sequence: TGTGCCATCAGCGCCGGGACTCTGTACACAGATACGCAGTATTTT.

This clone has more than one count but fewer than ten. The chain joins TRBV28 to TRBJ2-5, with D perhaps matching TRBD1 (5 bases). Germline V CDR1 and CDR2: MDHEN, SYDVKM. This CDR3 has 14 amino acids. The V end was cut by 3 bases, the J end by 2 bases, with 10 bases between. Here the CDR3 reads CASSFPNRQETQYF. The CDR3 coding sequence is TGTGCCAGCAGTTTCCCCAACAGGCAAGAGACCCAGTACTTC.

This clone was detected only a few times. This chain connects TRBV6-5 to TRBJ2-5; the D gene is possibly TRBD2 (6 bases). V was cut by 6 bases and J by 1 base, with 12 bases left in between. The CDR3 has 14 residues. Germline V gene data show CDR1 as MNHEY and CDR2 as SVGAGI. CDR3 DNA sequence: TGTGCCAGCAGGATCCTGGGGGGCCAAGAGACCCAGTACTTC. This translates into CASRILGGQETQYF.

V gene TRBV6-1 combines with J gene TRBJ2-7, with 10 positions matching TRBD2. V shed 1 base, J shed 7 bases, and the junction held 7 bases outside the gene matches. Germline-derived CDR1 and CDR2 are MNHNS and SASEGT. The CDR3 extends over 15 amino acids. The CDR3 nucleotides read TGTGCCAGCAGTGAAGTACTAGCGGGGAGATCAGAGCAGTACGTC. As protein: CASSEVLAGRSEQYV.

This clone was seen only a few times. This chain uses TRBV6-6 with TRBJ2-1, with 12 bases identical to TRBD2. Trimming cost V 2 bases and J 7 bases; bases outside gene matches: 3. The CDR3 has 15 residues. The germline CDR1 and CDR2 sequences are MNHNY and SVGAGI (reference sequence). CDR3 DNA: TGTGCCAGCAGTTACGCGACTAGCGGGAGTAATGAGCAGTTCTTC. Protein: CASSYATSGSNEQFF.

This clone was seen a few times. V is TRBV30 and J is TRBJ2-7, with TRBD1 matching over 7 bases. Germline V CDR1 and CDR2: GTSNPN, SVGIG (reference sequence). The CDR3 totals 13 residues. J lost 7 bases, V lost 1 base, and 7 bases had no gene match. The CDR3: CAWSGQGSGEQYF. The CDR3 nucleotides read TGTGCCTGGAGTGGACAGGGATCGGGGGAGCAGTACTTC.

To note about this clone: Other DNA sequences within the sample encode an identical CDR3. V and J are TRBV7-2 and TRBJ1-2, with 8 bases fitting TRBD1. V lost 5 bases and J lost 2; bases outside the gene matches: 4. CDR1 SGHTA and CDR2 FQGNSA come from the germline V gene. This CDR3 comprises 14 residues. The CDR3 DNA sequence: TGTGCCAGCAGCCCGGGACAGGTGAACTATGGCTACACCTTC. This encodes CASSPGQVNYGYTF.